This T cell receptor beta chain was identified in a study of PD-L1 blockade in urothelial cancer. With 1 base removed from V and 0 bases from J, the gap between germline ends came to 16 bases. The CDR3 runs to 19 residues. The germline V gene encodes CDR1 SGHVS and CDR2 FQNEAQ. Time point meaning: pretreatment peripheral blood. Method: immunoSEQ multiplex PCR; TCRdb's copy keeps in-frame clones and lacks some. The repertoire consists of more than 45,000 clones, with around four fifths occurring once and the leading ten covering more than 1.5%. The sequence was collected from a man aged 50-60 years with urothelial cancer. This sequence joins TRBV7-8 and TRBJ2-6; D is possibly TRBD2 (6 bases). The specimen was PBMCs, collected around atezolizumab (anti-PD-L1) treatment. CDR3 nucleotide sequence: TGTGCCAGCAGCTTAGTGAAACGGACTACCAGCTCTGGGGCCAACGTCCTGACTTTC. Translated: CASSLVKRTTSSGANVLTF.